This TCR beta chain is drawn from a study of T-cell memory formation after mild COVID-19. TCRdb re-analysed the 5' RACE reads in MiXCR, keeping a single row per CDR3 protein. The sample comprises over 500,000 distinct CDR3 sequences, roughly 17% of which are singletons, and about 8.1% rests with the top ten. Sequenced sample: PBMCs or a T cell subset sorted from them (not recorded which). The clonotype originates from an adult woman who had mild COVID-19 (a few samples of this study predate the infection). Cell type and time point are not known.

The chain's CDR3 is CASSLRGTSDRNEQFF. CDR3 bases: TGTGCCAGCAGTTTAAGGGGGACTTCCGATAGGAATGAGCAGTTCTTC. The V and J genes are TRBV12-3 or TRBV12-4 and TRBJ2-1; tentatively, D is TRBD1 or TRBD2 (6 bases each). V lost 2 bases and J lost 7, with 18 bases in between. This CDR3 comprises 16 residues.